This T cell receptor (beta chain) is drawn from a study of blood T cell repertoires in COVID-19. Study details: COVID-19 samples collected from the United States, Italy and Spain covered acute and convalescent phases. The cDNA or gDNA used as material had been derived from T cells, B-cell-depleted T cells, or PBMCs.

In the authors' workflow: Quantification of nucleated cells was approximated via reference gene primer amplification. Produced via immunoSEQ multiplex PCR; TCRdb's table is partial and in-frame only. The V and J calls and the clone size are those of that table, but D and trimming were determined from the DNA. Among tens of thousands of clones listed, around four fifths were seen once. The sample holds a few counts of this clone. Other DNA sequences of this sample code for an identical CDR3. This CDR3 comprises 13 residues. Germline V lookup: CDR1 SNHLY, CDR2 FYNNEI. Trimming stripped 6 bases from V and 2 bases from J, with 10 bases between.

Sequenced material: peripheral blood. This chain links TRBV2 with TRBJ1-1; a weak D match, TRBD1 (6 bases). The source of this sequence is a woman between 70 and 85 years old with active or convalescent COVID-19. This CDR3 reads CASREQGNTEAFF. The CDR3, as DNA: TGTGCCAGCAGGGAACAGGGAAACACTGAAGCTTTCTTT.